Below, one T cell receptor beta chain is given with its context. TCRdb itself ran the 5' RACE reads through MiXCR, one entry per CDR3 protein. The sample includes about 40,000 distinct CDR3 sequences, around 20% seen only once; the top ten take about 3.8%. Cells sorted as Tregs were CD4+, CD25+ and CD127-/low. Germline CDR1 SNHLY, CDR2 FYNNEI. The CDR3 is 13 amino acids. Trimming stripped 2 bases from V and 3 bases from J, with 7 bases between. V is TRBV2 and J is TRBJ2-5; no firm D call. This TCR came from a female donor with breast cancer. The specimen sequenced was Tregs sorted from blood. In nucleotides, the CDR3 is TGTGCCAGCAGTGAACGAGTAGAAGAGACCCAGTACTTC. This gives the protein CASSERVEETQYF.